This passage covers 30 T cell receptor beta chains from one sample sequenced in a study of CD8+ T cells in alopecia areata. Reverse transcribed after extraction, RNA yielded cDNA as the sequencing template. Produced via immunoSEQ multiplex PCR; TCRdb's table is partial and in-frame only. This table has roughly 110,000 clones, around 84% appearing once. Treatment here: oral pan-JAK inhibitor, 5-10 mg twice daily. Specimen: CD8+ T cells sorted from blood, collected at week 24, from a patient treated with tofacitinib. These receptors came from a human donor with alopecia areata.

V usage is TRBV4-1 and J usage is TRBJ2-1; D possibly corresponds to TRBD1 (6 bases). V shed 4 bases and J shed 3 bases, with 13 bases lying between them. CDR3 size: 15 residues. Germline V gene lookup returns CDR1 MGHRA and CDR2 YSYEKL. The CDR3 DNA reads as TGCGCCAGCAGCCGACCGGGACAAGTCTACAATGAGCAGTTCTTC. This encodes CASSRPGQVYNEQFF.

The V gene is TRBV7-9, the J gene TRBJ2-3; 10 bases line up with TRBD1. V lost 4 bases and J lost 0; bases outside the gene matches: 1. The CDR3 is made up of 15 amino acids. Germline V gene lookup returns CDR1 SEHNR and CDR2 FQNEAQ (reference sequence). This chain's CDR3 is CASSSGQGSTDTQYF. In nucleotides, the CDR3 is TGTGCCAGCAGCTCGGGACAGGGGAGCACAGATACGCAGTATTTT. Filled out from reference TRBV7-9 and TRBJ2-3, the complete variable domain reads DTGVSQNPRHKITKRGQNVTFRCDPISEHNRLYWYRQTLGQGPEFLTYFQNEAQLEKSRLLSDRFSAERPKGSFSTLEIQRTEQGDSAMYLCASSSGQGSTDTQYFGPGTRLTVL.

V is TRBV4-3 and J is TRBJ2-5; 7 nucleotides agree with TRBD2. Germline trimming cut 0 bases from V and 3 bases from J; bases unmatched to any gene: 1. This CDR3 region has 14 residues. Germline assignment: CDR1 LGHNA and CDR2 YSLEER. CDR3 nucleotides: TGCGCCAGCAGCCAAGATCGGGGGGAAGAGACCCAGTACTTC. As protein: CASSQDRGEETQYF.

V usage is TRBV4-3 and J usage is TRBJ2-3, with 12 nucleotides matching TRBD1. This CDR3 is built from 16 residues. Germline V gene data show CDR1 as LGHNA and CDR2 as YSLEER. J gave up 1 base and V 6 bases, and 5 bases lay outside the gene matches. This CDR3 reads CASSRGTGGGTDTQYF. The DNA of the CDR3 is TGCGCCAGCAGTCGTGGGACAGGGGGCGGCACAGATACGCAGTATTTT.

The chain joins TRBV7-9 to TRBJ2-5; no clear D. CDR1 SEHNR and CDR2 FQNEAQ come from the germline V gene (reference sequence). V shed 6 bases and J shed 3 bases, with 8 bases lying between them. The length of the CDR3 is 12 residues. Written as DNA, the CDR3 is TGTGCCAGCAGGGGTGAGGAAGAGACCCAGTACTTC. This encodes CASRGEEETQYF.

V and J are TRBV5-4 and TRBJ2-7, with D possibly matching TRBD2 (6 bases). The CDR3 has 12 residues. The germline V gene encodes CDR1 SGHNT and CDR2 YYREEE (reference sequence). Trimming left V 4 bases short and J 6 bases short, with 11 bases between. The CDR3 DNA sequence: TGTGCCAGCAGCGGAGGGGCCGTCGAGCAGTACTTC. This codes for CASSGGAVEQYF.

The genes are TRBV27 and TRBJ2-1, with TRBD1 matching over 7 bases. The V segment lost 6 bases and the J segment 5 bases; nucleotides outside the gene matches: 13. This CDR3 spans 16 amino acids. Germline-derived CDR1 and CDR2 are MNHEY and SMNVEV (reference sequence). The DNA for the CDR3 is TGTGCCAGCAGCCCCTGGACAGGCCCTCCTAACAATGAGCAGTTCTTC. This gives the protein CASSPWTGPPNNEQFF.

The chain joins TRBV7-9 to TRBJ2-1; 8 bases line up with TRBD2. This CDR3 has 16 amino acids. After removal of 5 bases from V and 6 bases from J, the junction contained 12 bases not matched to a gene. Germline CDR1 SEHNR, CDR2 FQNEAQ (reference sequence). In DNA form, the CDR3 reads TGTGCCAGCAGCGTATCGGGGGGGTCCTCAATCAATGAGCAGTTCTTC. It codes for CASSVSGGSSINEQFF.

V gene TRBV10-3 combines with J gene TRBJ2-7; possible D gene TRBD1, 5 bases. Trimming removed 8 bases from V and 1 base from J, with 12 bases in between. The CDR3 is 13 residues long. Germline V gene data show CDR1 as ENHRY and CDR2 as SYGVKD. CDR3 loop: CAIGPPGSYEQYF. For the CDR3, the DNA is TGTGCCATCGGCCCCCCAGGGTCCTACGAGCAGTACTTC.

This chain connects TRBV11-1 to TRBJ2-1; TRBD2 matches 9 bases. V lost 1 base, J lost 5 bases, and 12 bases stayed unmatched. The CDR3 is made up of 18 amino acids. The germline V gene has CDR1 SGHAT and CDR2 FQDESV (reference sequence). The CDR3 loop is CASSLGTSATSYHNEQFF. CDR3 nucleotide sequence: TGTGCCAGCAGCTTAGGGACTAGCGCGACCTCCTACCACAATGAGCAGTTCTTC. The full variable domain, rest sourced from reference TRBV11-1 and TRBJ2-1, is EAEVAQSPRYKITEKSQAVAFWCDPISGHATLYWYRQILGQGPELLVQFQDESVVDDSQLPKDRFSAERLKGVDSTLKIQPAELGDSAMYLCASSLGTSATSYHNEQFFGPGTRLTVL.

The chain combines TRBV19 with TRBJ2-6; D is unresolved. The CDR3 covers 17 residues. The V and J ends lost 1 base and 4 bases respectively, with 14 bases between them. Germline V gene data show CDR1 as LNHDA and CDR2 as SQIVND (reference sequence). The CDR3 reads CASSIVGLPKGANVLTF. The DNA of the CDR3 is TGTGCCAGTAGTATAGTGGGCCTCCCGAAGGGGGCCAACGTCCTGACTTTC.

The J gene is TRBJ2-1, the V gene TRBV30, with a tentative D call TRBD1 (5 bases). Deletions cut 8 bases from V and 8 bases from J, with 13 bases between. Germline CDR1 GTSNPN, CDR2 SVGIG (reference sequence). The CDR3 covers 11 residues. The CDR3 loop reads CAAEGVDEQFF. The DNA of the CDR3 is TGTGCCGCCGAAGGGGTCGATGAGCAGTTCTTC.

V usage is TRBV6-5 and J usage is TRBJ2-2, with D unclear. CDR1 and CDR2 from the germline V gene are MNHEY and SVGAGI. This CDR3 contains 14 residues. The ends were cut back, 4 bases at V and 7 bases at J, with 13 bases in the middle. This CDR3 reads CASSSTIPSGELFF. CDR3 DNA sequence: TGTGCCAGCAGTTCCACAATTCCCAGCGGGGAGCTGTTTTTT.

This chain links TRBV25-1 with TRBJ1-1; D unclear. This CDR3 spans 13 amino acids. CDR1 MGHDK and CDR2 SYGVNS come from the germline V gene. V gave up 3 bases and J gave up 5 bases, with 10 bases separating them. CDR3: CASSESPGTEAFF. The CDR3 nucleotides are TGTGCCAGCAGTGAGTCCCCGGGGACTGAAGCTTTCTTT.

This clone was seen more than once but under ten times. The chain couples TRBV7-2 to TRBJ2-7; D gene unclear. This CDR3 contains 14 residues. The V gene lost 1 base and the J gene lost 1 base, with 8 bases spanning the gap. Per the germline V gene, CDR1 is SGHTA and CDR2 is FQGNSA. CDR3: CASSLDVSSYEQYF. DNA of the CDR3: TGTGCCAGCAGCTTAGATGTCAGTTCCTACGAGCAGTACTTC.

A note on this clone: Sequence at one end of the junction differs from germline and may be a read error. CDR3 in amino acids: CASSPRMGGAGELFF. DNA for the CDR3: TGTGCTAGCAGCCCCCGGATGGGTGGTGCCGGGGAGCTGTTTTTT. The V gene is TRBV7-7, the J gene TRBJ2-2; the D is unclear. Germline V CDR1 and CDR2: SSHAT, FNYEAQ (reference sequence). This CDR3 is built from 15 residues.

The chain employs TRBV29-1 and TRBJ2-1; TRBD1 is a possible D gene (5 bases). V lost 4 bases to trimming and J lost 4 bases, with 11 bases between them. This CDR3 comprises 13 residues. Germline assignment: CDR1 SQVTM and CDR2 ANQGSEA. The CDR3 DNA reads as TGCAGCGTTGTGAAGGGGAATTACAATGAGCAGTTCTTC. As protein: CSVVKGNYNEQFF.

This chain links TRBV2 with TRBJ2-1; weak D call: TRBD2 (5 bases). Deletions cut 4 bases from V and 2 bases from J, with 9 bases between. CDR3 length equals 14 residues. CDR1 SNHLY and CDR2 FYNNEI come from the germline V gene. CDR3 in amino acids: CASSGRETYNEQFF. The CDR3 DNA sequence: TGTGCCAGCAGTGGTAGGGAGACCTACAATGAGCAGTTCTTC.

CDR3 sequence reads: CSVEIGTSPYEQYF. CDR3 nucleotides: TGCAGCGTTGAAATCGGAACCAGCCCCTACGAGCAGTACTTC. The J gene is TRBJ2-7, the V gene TRBV29-1; D not resolved. Between the trimmed V and J ends, which lost 2 bases and 2 bases, there was a span of 13 bases. The CDR3 spans 14 residues. Germline assignment: CDR1 SQVTM and CDR2 ANQGSEA.

V gene TRBV27 combines with J gene TRBJ1-1; possible D gene TRBD1, 6 bases. The CDR3 consists of 14 residues. Germline V gives CDR1 MNHEY, CDR2 SMNVEV (reference sequence). The V end lost 5 bases, the J end lost 4 bases, and 14 bases lay between the germline ends. The CDR3 here is CASSPQDSPTEAFF. CDR3 DNA: TGTGCCAGCAGTCCCCAGGACAGCCCCACTGAAGCTTTCTTT.

The chain links TRBV27 to TRBJ2-1; TRBD2 is a possible D gene (7 bases). The length of the CDR3 is 15 residues. Germline V lookup: CDR1 MNHEY, CDR2 SMNVEV (reference sequence). V was cut by 2 bases and J by 6 bases, with 14 bases left in between. CDR3 loop: CASSLVAGAVNEQFF. CDR3 nucleotides: TGTGCCAGCAGTTTAGTGGCGGGGGCAGTCAATGAGCAGTTCTTC.

Here the CDR3 DNA reads TGCAGCGTTGAAACCCCCGACAGGGGTGTATCCTACGAGCAGTACTTC. Its translation is CSVETPDRGVSYEQYF. The chain combines TRBV29-1 with TRBJ2-7, with TRBD1 identical over 8 bases. CDR3 length equals 16 residues. V was pared by 2 bases and J by 1 base, with 10 bases of the junction left unmatched. Germline CDR1 reads SQVTM; CDR2 reads ANQGSEA.

The genes are TRBV2 and TRBJ2-5; D is ambiguous. The CDR3 contains 13 residues. V dropped 2 bases and J dropped 4 bases, with 8 bases sitting between them. The germline V gene has CDR1 SNHLY and CDR2 FYNNEI. CDR3: CASSEIEVETQYF. The CDR3 DNA is TGTGCCAGCAGTGAAATAGAGGTAGAGACCCAGTACTTC.

The CDR3 reads CATSGLAGLTGELFF. The DNA for the CDR3 is TGTGCCACCTCGGGACTAGCGGGCCTGACCGGGGAGCTGTTTTTT. The chain couples TRBV2 to TRBJ2-2; TRBD2 agrees at 12 bases. The ends lost 10 bases at V and 5 bases at J; junction bases unmatched: 8. The CDR3 is 15 amino acids. Germline values: CDR1 SNHLY, CDR2 FYNNEI.

This chain connects TRBV2 to TRBJ1-6; D remains unclear. CDR3 size: 13 residues. CDR1 and CDR2 from the germline V gene are SNHLY and FYNNEI. Between the trimmed V and J ends, which lost 6 bases and 5 bases, there was a span of 8 bases. Written as DNA, the CDR3 is TGTGCCAGCAGAGTACAAGATAATTCACCCCTCCACTTT. Its protein is CASRVQDNSPLHF.

V and J are TRBV7-9 and TRBJ1-6; D is unclear. Trimming removed 0 bases at V and 6 bases at J, with 9 bases between. The CDR3 covers 15 residues. Germline V gives CDR1 SEHNR, CDR2 FQNEAQ (reference sequence). The CDR3 protein is CASSLAVGANSPLHF. The CDR3 DNA is TGTGCCAGCAGCTTAGCTGTTGGTGCTAATTCACCCCTCCACTTT.

V gene TRBV5-6 combines with J gene TRBJ2-7; 7 positions agree with TRBD1. The CDR3 covers 13 residues. J lost 7 bases, V lost 2 bases, and 6 bases had no gene match. The germline V gene has CDR1 SGHDT and CDR2 YYEEEE. Here the CDR3 reads CASSFAGGREQYF. CDR3 in DNA: TGTGCCAGCAGCTTCGCAGGGGGTCGGGAGCAGTACTTC.

This clone was observed a handful of times. V and J are TRBV7-2 and TRBJ2-4, with D perhaps matching TRBD1 or TRBD2 (5 bases each). The CDR3 length is 15 residues. Trimming removed 5 bases at V and 6 bases at J, with 17 bases between. The germline CDR1 and CDR2 sequences are SGHTA and FQGNSA. CDR3 DNA sequence: TGTGCCAGCAGCCAAACGGGGCAGGGTGGAAACATTCAGTACTTC. It is translated as CASSQTGQGGNIQYF.

About this clone: One junction end does not reproduce the germline sequence, and a read error may be involved. This chain uses TRBV5-1 with TRBJ2-1, with 9 nucleotides matching TRBD2. The CDR3 totals 16 residues. Germline loops: CDR1 SGHRS, CDR2 YFSETQ. In DNA form, the CDR3 reads TGCGCCAGCAGCTTGGACGGCGGGGGGGCCTACGATGAGCAGTTCTTC. Translation gives CASSLDGGGAYDEQFF.

This chain uses TRBV6-5 with TRBJ1-4, with 7 bases lining up with TRBD1. J was trimmed by 7 bases and V by 2 bases; bases with no gene match: 1. Germline-derived CDR1 and CDR2 are MNHEY and SVGAGI. The CDR3 consists of 13 residues. CDR3 bases: TGTGCCAGCAGTTACGGACAGGCTGAAAAACTGTTTTTT. It is translated as CASSYGQAEKLFF.